The T cell receptor (beta chain) described here comes from a study of identical twins (dated by TCRdb to 2015 to 2016). General notes on the study: TCR alpha and beta repertoires from monozygotic twins, unrelated adults of various ages and cord blood were deep-sequenced to test whether fetal clonotypes persist. To rule out contamination, replicate twin experiments were performed at different times with different library preparation protocols. Results and caveats for the whole study, not just this receptor: In monozygotic twins, out-of-frame TCR alpha sharing was systematically underestimated by recombination models, although the models agreed with sharing between unrelated individuals. Zero-insertion analyses could be partly confounded by invariant T cells such as MAIT and iNKT, though diverse VJ usage argued against such confounding for most clonotypes. Abundant cord blood beta clonotypes carried fewer insertions; young adult naive repertoires showed a weaker similar trend, while memory repertoires showed none. The excess sharing between twins in beta out-of-frame sequences was weaker because fewer shared sequences reduced the signal-to-noise ratio. Because the same donors could not be followed over many years, the conclusions relied on cross-sectional statistical analysis. Compared with coincidental sharing between unrelated individuals, out-of-frame TCR alpha sequences shared between twins showed an excess of sequences with low generation probability.

Every donor was a healthy Caucasian. The twin cohort consisted of three pairs of female monozygotic twins, all aged roughly 18 to 30 years. Positive isolation kits from Invitrogen were used to isolate the CD4+ and CD8+ T cell populations. Receptors were amplified or captured by 5' RACE. TCRdb shows the sequencer as Illumina HiSeq 2000. Template switching introduced a universal primer binding site; the final cDNA contained a unique molecular identifier, enabling accurate counting of TCR cDNA molecules. Specific primers in the conserved constant-segment region were used to synthesize first-strand cDNA for the TCR alpha and beta chains. To control for contamination, each cDNA library was double barcoded with a SMART-Mk sample barcode plus Illumina barcodes. TruSeq adapter sequences and Illumina sample barcodes were added in two successive PCR steps. The Illumina HiSeq platform was used with custom primers to sequence TCR alpha and beta cDNA libraries. In the original analysis: MiGEC processed the raw reads to extract unique molecular identifiers, while MiXCR was used to determine the CDR3 positions. For each individual, recombination models were inferred using an EM algorithm with the repgenHMM and IGoR tools. Shared clonotype analysis was performed with the tcR package in R, normalizing sharing by the product of cloneset sizes. Out-of-frame nonproductive sequences were analyzed to study raw recombination free of thymic and clonal selection effects. The raw public reads went through TCRdb reprocessing: fastp at Q25, MiXCR clone calling, in-frame beta chains kept. Rows are unified per CDR3 protein, each entry keeping the most common DNA and genes. TCRdb assigned the V and J calls; the authors' analysis was not used. Within this sample are approximately 470,000 distinct CDR3 sequences, with approximately 15% of them counted one time only. Of the sample, about 0.52% falls within the top ten clones.

This clonotype was counted only a few times. This clone's antigen is unknown. Base qualities are not recorded, but no much larger clone differs from it by a single base. Trimming accounts for 7 bases at V and 1 base at J, while the number of junction bases matched to no gene is 11. The germline V gene gives CDR1 as SNHLY and CDR2 as FYNNEI. From the cysteine up to the phenylalanine, the CDR3 has a length of 16 residues. Only the CDR3 part of the read is kept: 48 bases, read in frame from the first base. This sample was shared with a second study, whose subject was yellow fever vaccine responses in identical twins. In that second paper, the authors write: The T cell response to vaccination in identical twins was reported by the authors to appear partly convergent and partly personalized. Focusing on identical twins, the study followed the T cell clones that responded to the vaccine, and did so with precision.

The TCR sequence derives from a woman under 30 in good health. Sequenced sample: CD4+ T cells sorted from blood. The rearrangement combines TRBV2 with TRBJ2-7; 9 of the junction bases match TRBD1. The CDR3 corresponds to CASTRLGQGASYEQYF. In nucleotide form, the sequence is TGTGCCAGCACCAGACTGGGACAGGGAGCTTCCTACGAGCAGTACTTC. This CDR3, with the reference TRBV2 and TRBJ2-7 proteins standing in past its ends, gives the full variable domain EPEVTQTPSHQVTQMGQEVILRCVPISNHLYFYWYRQILGQKVEFLVSFYNNEISEKSEIFDDQFSVERPDGSNFTLKIRSTKLEDSAMYFCASTRLGQGASYEQYFGPGTRLTVT.